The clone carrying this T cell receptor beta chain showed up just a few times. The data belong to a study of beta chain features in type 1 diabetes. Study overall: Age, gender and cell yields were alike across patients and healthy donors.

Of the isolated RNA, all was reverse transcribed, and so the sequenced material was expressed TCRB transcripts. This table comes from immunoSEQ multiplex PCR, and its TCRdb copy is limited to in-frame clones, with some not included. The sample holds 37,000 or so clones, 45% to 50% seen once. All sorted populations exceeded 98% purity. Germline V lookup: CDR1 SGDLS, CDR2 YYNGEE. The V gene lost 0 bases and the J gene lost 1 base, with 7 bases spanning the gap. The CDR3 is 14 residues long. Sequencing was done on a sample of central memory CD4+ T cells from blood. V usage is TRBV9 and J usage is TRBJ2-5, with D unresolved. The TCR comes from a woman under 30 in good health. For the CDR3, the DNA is TGTGCCAGCAGCGTAGGACCAGGCCAAGAGACCCAGTACTTC. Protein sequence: CASSVGPGQETQYF.